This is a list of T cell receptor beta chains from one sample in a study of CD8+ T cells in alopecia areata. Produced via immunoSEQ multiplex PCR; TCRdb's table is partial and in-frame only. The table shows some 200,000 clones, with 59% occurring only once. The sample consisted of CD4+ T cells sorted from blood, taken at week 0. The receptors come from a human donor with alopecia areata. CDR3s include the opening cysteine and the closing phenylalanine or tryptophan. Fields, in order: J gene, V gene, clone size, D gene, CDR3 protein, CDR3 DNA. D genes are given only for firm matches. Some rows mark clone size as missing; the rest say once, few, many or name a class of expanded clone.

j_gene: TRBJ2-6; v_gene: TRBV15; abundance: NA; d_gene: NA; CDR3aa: CATSRGPGRSSGANVLTF; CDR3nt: TGTGCCACCAGCAGAGGGCCCGGACGGTCCTCTGGGGCCAACGTCCTGACTTTC
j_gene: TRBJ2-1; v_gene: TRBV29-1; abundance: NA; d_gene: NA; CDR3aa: CSVLNRDWGEQFF; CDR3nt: TGCAGCGTTCTTAACAGGGATTGGGGTGAGCAGTTCTTC
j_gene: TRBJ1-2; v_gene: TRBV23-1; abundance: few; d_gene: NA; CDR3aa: CASSQSRAGHLYGYTF; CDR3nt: TGCGCCAGCAGTCAATCGCGGGCGGGACACCTATATGGCTACACCTTC
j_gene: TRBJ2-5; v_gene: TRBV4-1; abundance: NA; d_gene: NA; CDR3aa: CASSQYRQARGTQYF; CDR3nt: TGCGCCAGCAGCCAATACAGACAGGCGAGAGGGACCCAGTACTTC
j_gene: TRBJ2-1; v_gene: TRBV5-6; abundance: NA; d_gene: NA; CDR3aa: CASSFQYRVQDYNEQFF; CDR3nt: TGTGCCAGCAGCTTCCAGTACAGGGTACAGGATTACAATGAGCAGTTCTTC
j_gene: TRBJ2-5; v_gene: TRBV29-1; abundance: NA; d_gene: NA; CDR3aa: CSVRNSGETQYF; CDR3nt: TGCAGCGTCCGGAACTCCGGAGAGACCCAGTACTTC
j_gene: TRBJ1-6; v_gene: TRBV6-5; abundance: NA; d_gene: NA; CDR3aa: CASGQINSPLHF; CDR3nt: TGTGCCAGCGGACAGATTAATTCACCCCTCCACTTT
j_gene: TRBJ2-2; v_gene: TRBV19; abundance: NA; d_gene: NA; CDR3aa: CASTQGTGELFF; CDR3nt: TGTGCCAGTACGCAGGGGACCGGGGAGCTGTTTTTT
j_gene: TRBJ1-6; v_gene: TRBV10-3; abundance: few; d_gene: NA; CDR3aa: CAISELPPSPLHF; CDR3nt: TGTGCCATCAGTGAGCTACCTCCTTCACCCCTCCACTTT
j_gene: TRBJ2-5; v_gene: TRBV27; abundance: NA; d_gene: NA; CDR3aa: CASSFRHSPQETQYF; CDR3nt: TGTGCCAGCAGTTTTCGTCACAGCCCCCAAGAGACCCAGTACTTC
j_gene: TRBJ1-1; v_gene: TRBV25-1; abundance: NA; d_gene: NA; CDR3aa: CASSEGSRRAFF; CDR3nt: TGTGCCAGCAGTGAAGGCAGCCGGAGAGCTTTCTTT
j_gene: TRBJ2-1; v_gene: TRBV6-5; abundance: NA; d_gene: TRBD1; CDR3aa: CASSLRDRGGNEQFF; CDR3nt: TGTGCCAGCAGCCTCCGGGACAGGGGGGGGAATGAGCAGTTCTTC
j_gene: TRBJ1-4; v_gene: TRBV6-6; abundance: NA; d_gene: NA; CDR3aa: CASRPRTSNEKLFF; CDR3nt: TGTGCCAGCAGACCCCGGACATCTAATGAAAAACTGTTTTTT
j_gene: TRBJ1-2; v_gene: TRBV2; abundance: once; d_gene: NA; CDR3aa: CASIPWGEGGDGYTF; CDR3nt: TGTGCCAGCATCCCGTGGGGGGAGGGCGGTGATGGCTACACCTTC
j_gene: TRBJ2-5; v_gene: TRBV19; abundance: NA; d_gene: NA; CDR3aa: CASSSRQETQYF; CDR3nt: TGTGCCAGTAGTAGCAGACAAGAGACCCAGTACTTC
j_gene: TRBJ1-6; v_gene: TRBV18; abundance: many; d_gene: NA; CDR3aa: CASSPDNNSPLHF; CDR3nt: TGTGCCAGCTCGCCGGACAATAATTCACCCCTCCACTTT
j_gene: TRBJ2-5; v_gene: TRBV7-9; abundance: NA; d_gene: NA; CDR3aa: CASSLAQMYQETQYF; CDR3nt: TGTGCCAGCAGCTTAGCTCAGATGTACCAAGAGACCCAGTACTTC
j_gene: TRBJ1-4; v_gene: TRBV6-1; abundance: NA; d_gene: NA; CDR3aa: CASSANHGLANEKLFF; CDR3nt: TGTGCCAGCAGTGCTAATCACGGGCTAGCTAATGAAAAACTGTTTTTT
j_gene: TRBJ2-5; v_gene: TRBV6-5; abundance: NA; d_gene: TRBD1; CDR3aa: CASSYGDRVQETQYF; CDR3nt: TGTGCCAGCAGTTACGGGGACAGGGTCCAAGAGACCCAGTACTTC
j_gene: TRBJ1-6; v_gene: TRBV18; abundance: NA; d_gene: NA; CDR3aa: CASSPNWDSPLHF; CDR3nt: TGTGCCAGCTCACCAAACTGGGATTCACCCCTCCACTTT
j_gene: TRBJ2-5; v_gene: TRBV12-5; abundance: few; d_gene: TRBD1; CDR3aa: CASGPGQALETQYF; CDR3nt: TGTGCTAGTGGCCCGGGACAGGCGTTAGAGACCCAGTACTTC
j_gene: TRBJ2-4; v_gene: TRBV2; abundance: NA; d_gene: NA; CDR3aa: CASSALNIQYF; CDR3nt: TGTGCCAGCAGTGCATTAAACATTCAGTACTTC
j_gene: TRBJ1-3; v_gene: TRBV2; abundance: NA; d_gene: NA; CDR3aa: CASSERGNTIYF; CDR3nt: TGTGCCAGCAGTGAACGGGGAAACACCATATATTTT
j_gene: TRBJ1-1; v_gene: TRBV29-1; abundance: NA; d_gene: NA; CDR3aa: CSVEPRGPPPNTEAFF; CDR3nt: TGCAGCGTTGAACCCAGGGGTCCCCCACCAAACACTGAAGCTTTCTTT
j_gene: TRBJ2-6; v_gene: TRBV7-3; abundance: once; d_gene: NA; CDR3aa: CASSFRTGANVLAF; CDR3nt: TGTGCCAGCAGCTTTCGGACTGGGGCCAACGTCCTGGCTTTC
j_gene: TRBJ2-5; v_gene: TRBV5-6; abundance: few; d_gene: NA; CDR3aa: CASSLLGLAEETQYF; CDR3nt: TGTGCCAGCAGCCTCTTGGGGCTAGCCGAAGAGACCCAGTACTTC
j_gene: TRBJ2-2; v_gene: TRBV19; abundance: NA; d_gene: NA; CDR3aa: CASSPPPGELFF; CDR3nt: TGTGCCAGTAGCCCACCCCCCGGGGAGCTGTTTTTT
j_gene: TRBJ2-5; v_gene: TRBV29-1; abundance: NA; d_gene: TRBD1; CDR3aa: CSVPTGSLAETQYF; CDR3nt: TGCAGCGTCCCGACAGGGTCCCTGGCAGAGACCCAGTACTTC
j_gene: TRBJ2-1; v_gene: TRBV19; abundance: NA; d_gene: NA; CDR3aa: CASTPRKIITYNEQFF; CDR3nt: TGTGCCAGTACGCCCCGTAAGATAATCACCTACAATGAGCAGTTCTTC
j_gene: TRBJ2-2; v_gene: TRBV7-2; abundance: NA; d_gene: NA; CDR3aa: CASSLPPGELFF; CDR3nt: TGTGCCAGCAGCTTACCCCCCGGGGAGCTGTTTTTT
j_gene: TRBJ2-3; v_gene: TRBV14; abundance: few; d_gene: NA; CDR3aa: CASKGDTQYF; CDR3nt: TGTGCCAGCAAGGGCGATACGCAGTATTTT
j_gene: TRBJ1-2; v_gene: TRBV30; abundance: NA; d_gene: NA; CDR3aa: CAWTDLGTNYGYTF; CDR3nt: TGTGCCTGGACCGATCTGGGGACCAACTATGGCTACACCTTC
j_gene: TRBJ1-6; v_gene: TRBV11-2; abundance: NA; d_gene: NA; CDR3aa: CASSLAANSPLHF; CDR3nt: TGTGCCAGCAGCTTAGCAGCTAATTCACCCCTCCACTTT
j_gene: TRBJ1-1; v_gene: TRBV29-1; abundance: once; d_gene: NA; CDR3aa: CSVSGVLNTEAFF; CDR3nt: TGCAGCGTTTCGGGGGTACTGAACACTGAAGCTTTCTTT
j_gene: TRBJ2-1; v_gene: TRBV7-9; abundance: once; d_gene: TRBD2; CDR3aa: CASSVTSGNNEQFF; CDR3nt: TGTGCCAGCAGCGTTACTAGCGGAAACAATGAGCAGTTCTTC
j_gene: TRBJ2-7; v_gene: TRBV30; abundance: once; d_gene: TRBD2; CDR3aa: CAWSVRGGAYEQYF; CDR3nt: TGTGCCTGGAGTGTACGGGGAGGGGCCTACGAGCAGTACTTC
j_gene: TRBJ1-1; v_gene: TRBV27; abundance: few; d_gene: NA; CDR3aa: CASSSEGRGEAFF; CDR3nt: TGTGCCAGCAGTTCGGAGGGTCGGGGTGAAGCTTTCTTT
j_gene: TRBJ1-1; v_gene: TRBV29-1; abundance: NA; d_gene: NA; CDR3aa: CSVLGRTEAFF; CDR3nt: TGCAGCGTTCTAGGTAGAACTGAAGCTTTCTTT
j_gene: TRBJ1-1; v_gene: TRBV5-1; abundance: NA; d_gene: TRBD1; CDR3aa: CASSPRGQGGTEAFF; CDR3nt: TGCGCCAGCAGCCCAAGGGGACAGGGGGGGACTGAAGCTTTCTTT
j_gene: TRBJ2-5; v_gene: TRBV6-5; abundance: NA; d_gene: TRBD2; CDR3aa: CASSYSRTREETQYF; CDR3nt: TGTGCCAGCAGTTACTCCCGGACTAGAGAAGAGACCCAGTACTTC
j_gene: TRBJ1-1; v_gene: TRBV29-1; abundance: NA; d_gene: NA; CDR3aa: CSVVRTPGDTEAFF; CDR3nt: TGCAGCGTTGTGAGGACCCCGGGGGACACTGAAGCTTTCTTT
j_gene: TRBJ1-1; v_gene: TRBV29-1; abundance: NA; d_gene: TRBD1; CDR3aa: CSVEWTGPNTEAFF; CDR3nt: TGCAGCGTTGAATGGACAGGTCCCAACACTGAAGCTTTCTTT
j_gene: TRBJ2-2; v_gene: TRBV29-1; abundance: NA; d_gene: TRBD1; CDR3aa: CSVRGRGTGELFF; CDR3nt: TGCAGCGTGAGGGGGCGCGGTACCGGGGAGCTGTTTTTT
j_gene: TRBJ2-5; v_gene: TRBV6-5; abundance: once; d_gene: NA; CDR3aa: CASSPVGQLQETQYF; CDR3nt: TGTGCCAGCAGCCCAGTCGGGCAGCTCCAAGAGACCCAGTACTTC